This is a list of T cell receptor beta chains from one sample in a study of blood T cell repertoires in COVID-19. The table came from immunoSEQ multiplex PCR; TCRdb's copy has only in-frame clones and leaves some out. The sample shows approximately 90,000 clones, 70% to 85% of them seen only once. Material for sequencing was peripheral blood. These receptor sequences come from a man between 60 and 70 years old with acute or convalescent COVID-19. Both conserved end residues are part of each CDR3. A D gene is named only where the DNA matches it firmly. Not all rows give a size; the values are once, few, many and, for expanded clones, a class.

v_call: TRBV2; j_call: TRBJ1-5; d_call: .; clone_size: .; cdr3_aa: CASRRSEGNQPQHF; cdr3_nt: TGTGCCAGCAGACGATCGGAGGGCAATCAGCCCCAGCATTTT
v_call: TRBV10-3; j_call: TRBJ2-1; d_call: TRBD2; clone_size: .; cdr3_aa: CAINRLAGDEQFF; cdr3_nt: TGTGCCATCAATAGACTAGCGGGGGATGAGCAGTTCTTC
v_call: TRBV7-3; j_call: TRBJ2-2; d_call: .; clone_size: .; cdr3_aa: CASSFLTNTGELFF; cdr3_nt: TGTGCCAGCAGCTTCCTAACGAACACCGGGGAGCTGTTTTTT
v_call: TRBV6-5; j_call: TRBJ1-4; d_call: .; clone_size: .; cdr3_aa: CASSYSVGRANEKLFF; cdr3_nt: TGTGCCAGCAGTTACTCTGTTGGGAGAGCTAATGAAAAACTGTTTTTT
v_call: TRBV28; j_call: TRBJ2-6; d_call: .; clone_size: .; cdr3_aa: CASTMGGAPGANVLTF; cdr3_nt: TGTGCCAGCACCATGGGGGGAGCTCCTGGGGCCAACGTCCTGACTTTC
v_call: TRBV4-1; j_call: TRBJ1-6; d_call: .; clone_size: .; cdr3_aa: CASSQSGTYNSPLHF; cdr3_nt: TGCGCCAGCAGCCAATCGGGTACCTATAATTCACCCCTCCACTTT
v_call: TRBV18; j_call: TRBJ2-1; d_call: .; clone_size: .; cdr3_aa: CASSPRLGDNEQFF; cdr3_nt: TGTGCCAGCTCACCACGGTTAGGGGACAATGAGCAGTTCTTC
v_call: TRBV25-1; j_call: TRBJ1-5; d_call: TRBD1; clone_size: few; cdr3_aa: CASSATGTAFPQHF; cdr3_nt: TGTGCCAGCAGTGCAACCGGGACAGCTTTTCCCCAGCATTTT
v_call: TRBV28; j_call: TRBJ1-3; d_call: .; clone_size: .; cdr3_aa: CASSSGGFGGNTIYF; cdr3_nt: TGTGCCAGCAGCTCGGGGGGCTTCGGCGGAAACACCATATATTTT
v_call: TRBV18; j_call: TRBJ2-1; d_call: TRBD2; clone_size: .; cdr3_aa: CASSPGTSGANNEQFF; cdr3_nt: TGTGCCAGCTCACCAGGGACTAGCGGGGCAAACAATGAGCAGTTCTTC
v_call: TRBV28; j_call: TRBJ1-2; d_call: TRBD1; clone_size: .; cdr3_aa: CASSLRQGIDGYTF; cdr3_nt: TGTGCCAGCAGTTTAAGACAGGGGATAGATGGCTACACCTTC
v_call: TRBV4-2; j_call: TRBJ2-2; d_call: .; clone_size: .; cdr3_aa: CASSLSRGGGTGELFF; cdr3_nt: TGTGCCAGCAGCCTATCCAGGGGCGGGGGCACCGGGGAGCTGTTTTTT
v_call: TRBV5-6; j_call: TRBJ2-2; d_call: .; clone_size: .; cdr3_aa: CASSLGPRSGTGELFF; cdr3_nt: TGTGCCAGCAGCTTGGGCCCCAGGTCGGGGACCGGGGAGCTGTTTTTT
v_call: TRBV9; j_call: TRBJ2-5; d_call: TRBD1; clone_size: .; cdr3_aa: CASSGTGGRGETQYF; cdr3_nt: TGTGCCAGCAGCGGGACAGGGGGAAGAGGAGAGACCCAGTACTTC
v_call: TRBV5-8; j_call: TRBJ1-1; d_call: TRBD1; clone_size: few; cdr3_aa: CASSYYGTGGTEAFF; cdr3_nt: TGTGCCAGCAGCTATTACGGGACAGGGGGTACTGAAGCTTTCTTT
v_call: TRBV24-1; j_call: TRBJ1-1; d_call: TRBD1; clone_size: .; cdr3_aa: CATRDRGGDTEAFF; cdr3_nt: TGTGCCACCAGAGACAGGGGAGGAGACACTGAAGCTTTCTTT
v_call: TRBV2; j_call: TRBJ1-2; d_call: .; clone_size: .; cdr3_aa: CASSLQGVGGYTF; cdr3_nt: TGTGCCAGCAGCCTACAGGGAGTTGGTGGCTACACCTTC
v_call: TRBV12-3/TRBV12-4; j_call: TRBJ1-2; d_call: .; clone_size: .; cdr3_aa: CASSLVVSYGYTF; cdr3_nt: TGTGCCAGCAGTTTGGTCGTCAGCTATGGCTACACCTTC
v_call: TRBV5-4; j_call: TRBJ2-1; d_call: TRBD1; clone_size: .; cdr3_aa: CASSLGGQWSSYNEQFF; cdr3_nt: TGTGCCAGCAGCCTAGGGGGCCAATGGAGCTCCTACAATGAGCAGTTCTTC
v_call: TRBV27; j_call: TRBJ2-7; d_call: .; clone_size: .; cdr3_aa: CASSLRPGSSYEQYF; cdr3_nt: TGTGCCAGCAGTTTAAGGCCGGGGAGCTCCTACGAGCAGTACTTC
v_call: TRBV6-5; j_call: TRBJ1-1; d_call: .; clone_size: .; cdr3_aa: CASRSYGEGGTEAFF; cdr3_nt: TGTGCCAGCAGAAGTTACGGGGAGGGAGGAACTGAAGCTTTCTTT
v_call: TRBV5-1; j_call: TRBJ1-1; d_call: .; clone_size: .; cdr3_aa: CASSPGTSSNTEAFF; cdr3_nt: TGCGCCAGCAGCCCTGGGACATCTTCGAACACTGAAGCTTTCTTT
v_call: TRBV30; j_call: TRBJ2-2; d_call: .; clone_size: .; cdr3_aa: CAWGQGTGELFF; cdr3_nt: TGTGCCTGGGGTCAGGGAACCGGGGAGCTGTTTTTT